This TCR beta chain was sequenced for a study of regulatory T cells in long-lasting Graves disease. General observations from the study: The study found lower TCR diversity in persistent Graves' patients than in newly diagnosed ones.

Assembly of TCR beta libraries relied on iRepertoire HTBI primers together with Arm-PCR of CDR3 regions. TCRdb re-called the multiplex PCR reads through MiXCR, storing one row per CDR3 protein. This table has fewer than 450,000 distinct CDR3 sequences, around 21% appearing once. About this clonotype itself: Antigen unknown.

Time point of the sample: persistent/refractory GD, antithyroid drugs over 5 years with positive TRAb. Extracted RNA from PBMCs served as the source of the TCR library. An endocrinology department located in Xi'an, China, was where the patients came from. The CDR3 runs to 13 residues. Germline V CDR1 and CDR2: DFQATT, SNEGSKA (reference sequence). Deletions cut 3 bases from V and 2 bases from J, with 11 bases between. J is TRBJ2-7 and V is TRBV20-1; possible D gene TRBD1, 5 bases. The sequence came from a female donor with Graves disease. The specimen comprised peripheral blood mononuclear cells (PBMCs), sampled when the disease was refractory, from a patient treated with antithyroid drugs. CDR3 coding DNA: TGCAGTGCTAGCTTGGAAGGGGCCTACGAGCAGTACTTC. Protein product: CSASLEGAYEQYF.